A single TCR beta chain is shown here with its context. TCRdb's table, derived via immunoSEQ multiplex PCR, lists solely in-frame clones and lacks some. The profile shows 85,000 to 100,000 clones, 85% to 95% of them singletons. The germline gives CDR1 SGHTA, CDR2 FQGTGA. CDR3 length: 16 residues. Trimming removed 3 bases from V and 2 bases from J, with 15 bases in between. These data belong to a study of OX40 agonist ivuxolimab in advanced cancers. Study at large: Each patient was given ivuxolimab into a vein every 2 weeks, at 0.01 to 10 mg/kg.

Excluded were patients having autoimmune disease history or systemic immunosuppression. This rearrangement joins TRBV7-3 to TRBJ2-3; D possibly matches TRBD1 or TRBD2 (5 bases each). Sequencing was performed on CD4+ or CD8+ T cells sorted from blood, taken in a trial of the OX40 agonist ivuxolimab. This TCR was sampled from an adult with an advanced solid tumor such as melanoma, head and neck, liver or kidney cancer. This CDR3 reads CASSFGTVKSTDTQYF. Written as DNA, the CDR3 is TGTGCCAGCAGCTTTGGGACCGTAAAATCCACAGATACGCAGTATTTT.